Presented here are 29 T cell receptor beta chains from one specimen sequenced in a study of identical twins. TCRdb redid the calling of the 5' RACE reads with MiXCR, one entry per CDR3 protein. The sample lists 700,000 or so distinct CDR3 sequences, less than 10% occurring once. This same sample was also taken into another study, of yellow fever vaccine responses in identical twins.

Material: PBMCs. The receptors shown here come from a woman between 18 and 29 years old in good health.

This clonotype was counted between two and nine times. This chain connects TRBV18 to TRBJ2-3, with a tentative D call TRBD1 (5 bases). This CDR3 is built from 14 residues. Trimming removed 2 bases from V and 4 bases from J, with 10 bases in between. In germline, CDR1 is KGHSH, CDR2 LQKENI. For the CDR3, the DNA is TGTGCCAGCTCACCAGGCAGGGCCCCAGATACGCAGTATTTT. This codes for CASSPGRAPDTQYF.

This clonotype was counted ten times or more. This chain links TRBV6-5 with TRBJ2-7, with D possibly called TRBD1 or TRBD2 (5 bases each). V shed 6 bases and J shed 3 bases, with 9 bases lying between them. The germline V gene has CDR1 MNHEY and CDR2 SVGAGI. The CDR3 consists of 12 residues. The CDR3 spells CASRRGVYEQYF. The CDR3, as DNA: TGTGCCAGCAGGCGAGGGGTCTACGAGCAGTACTTC.

Here the CDR3 reads CASSPPGDYGYTF. For the CDR3, the DNA is TGTGCCAGCTCACCACCGGGAGACTATGGCTACACCTTC. The chain joins TRBV18 to TRBJ1-2; D gene unclear. This CDR3 spans 13 amino acids. With 0 bases removed from V and 3 bases from J, the gap between germline ends came to 5 bases. Germline loops: CDR1 KGHSH, CDR2 LQKENI.

The table lists this clonotype with a few counts. The chain uses TRBV11-2 and TRBJ2-3; 11 positions agree with TRBD2. CDR1 and CDR2 from the germline V gene are SGHAT and FQNNGV. Losses at the gene ends were 2 bases for V and 1 base for J; bases not matched to a gene: 8. The CDR3 spans 18 residues. The CDR3 is CASSLKGASGGRTDTQYF. CDR3 nucleotides: TGTGCCAGCAGCTTAAAGGGGGCTAGCGGGGGGCGCACAGATACGCAGTATTTT.

In this sample, this clonotype turned up a few times. The chain is built from TRBV18 and TRBJ2-3; a weak D match, TRBD1 (5 bases). Trimming left V 2 bases short and J 3 bases short, with 9 bases between. The CDR3 is 14 residues long. The germline gives CDR1 KGHSH, CDR2 LQKENI. In DNA form, the CDR3 reads TGTGCCAGCTCACCAACCGACAGAACAGATACGCAGTATTTT. This sequence encodes CASSPTDRTDTQYF. The whole variable domain, filled in from reference TRBV18 and TRBJ2-3, reads NAGVMQNPRHLVRRRGQEARLRCSPMKGHSHVYWYRQLPEEGLKFMVYLQKENIIDESGMPKERFSAEFPKEGPSILRIQQVVRGDSAAYFCASSPTDRTDTQYFGPGTRLTVL.

This clonotype has just a few counts. J is TRBJ2-7 and V is TRBV4-1; D is unclear. Trimming shortened V by 0 bases and J by 4 bases, and 13 bases separated the two germline ends. This CDR3 contains 15 residues. Germline CDR1 reads MGHRA; CDR2 reads YSYEKL. CDR3 amino acids: CASSQEPFVKYEQYF. In DNA form, the CDR3 reads TGCGCCAGCAGCCAAGAGCCGTTTGTCAAATACGAGCAGTACTTC.

The chain links TRBV6-7 to TRBJ2-2, with 9 positions matching TRBD1. TRBV6-7 is filed as an ORF, its function uncertain. The ends lost 2 bases at V and 3 bases at J; junction bases unmatched: 7. The CDR3 contains 17 residues. The CDR3 DNA reads TGTGCCAGCAGTTACATACCGGGACAGGGCGACACCGGGGAGCTGTTTTTT. This gives the protein CASSYIPGQGDTGELFF.

This clonotype appeared a few times. The rearrangement links TRBV11-1 to TRBJ2-7; D not resolved. The CDR3 is 16 residues long. The V gene's germline CDR1 is SGHAT and CDR2 FQDESV (reference sequence). V gave up 1 base and J gave up 3 bases, with 16 bases separating them. Here the CDR3 reads CASSLVGHRKSYEQYF. The DNA of the CDR3 is TGTGCCAGCAGCTTAGTAGGTCACAGAAAGAGCTACGAGCAGTACTTC.

The table lists this clonotype with a few counts. This sequence joins TRBV5-4 and TRBJ2-3; TRBD2 agrees at 7 bases. The CDR3 runs 16 residues. V was pared by 7 bases and J by 4 bases, with 15 bases of the junction left unmatched. Germline V CDR1 and CDR2: SGHNT, YYREEE (reference sequence). Here the CDR3 reads CASPGTAGGGADTQYF. In nucleotides, the CDR3 is TGTGCCAGCCCCGGAACTGCGGGCGGGGGTGCAGATACGCAGTATTTT.

This clonotype occurred a few times. J is TRBJ2-2 and V is TRBV10-3, with TRBD1 matching 7 bases. This CDR3 has 15 amino acids. Germline assignment: CDR1 ENHRY and CDR2 SYGVKD. Trimming at V came to 8 bases and at J to 2 bases, leaving 8 bases not matched to a gene. The CDR3 nucleotides are TGTGCCATCCATCAGGGGGACAGAAACACCGGGGAGCTGTTTTTT. Translation: CAIHQGDRNTGELFF.

At least ten counts were recorded for this clonotype. The chain couples TRBV4-1 to TRBJ2-3; 12 bases line up with TRBD1. This CDR3 has 16 residues. CDR1 is MGHRA, CDR2 YSYEKL, per germline. The J segment lost 2 bases and the V segment lost 4 bases, leaving 4 bases of the junction unmatched. The CDR3 sequence: CASSRRDRGHTDTQYF. For the CDR3, the DNA is TGCGCCAGCAGCCGAAGGGACAGGGGGCACACAGATACGCAGTATTTT.

The chain links TRBV20-1 to TRBJ1-4; perhaps TRBD1 as D (5 bases). Trimming took 6 bases from V and 0 from J, leaving 11 bases between them. Germline values: CDR1 DFQATT, CDR2 SNEGSKA (reference sequence). The CDR3 spans 14 residues. The CDR3 loop is CSARDLATNEKLFF. The CDR3, as DNA: TGCAGTGCAAGGGACCTTGCAACTAATGAAAAACTGTTTTTT.

This clonotype occurred a few times. The V and J genes are TRBV7-2 and TRBJ2-4; no firm D call. The V gene's germline CDR1 is SGHTA and CDR2 FQGNSA. V was shortened by 5 bases and J by 3 bases, with 11 bases between the two germline ends. This CDR3 spans 14 amino acids. CDR3 nucleotide sequence: TGTGCCAGCAGCCCCGAGCGCCGCAAAAACATTCAGTACTTC. It codes for CASSPERRKNIQYF.

The chain combines TRBV5-4 with TRBJ1-1, with TRBD1 matching over 8 bases. The germline V gene encodes CDR1 SGHNT and CDR2 YYREEE (reference sequence). V lost 4 bases, J lost 3 bases, and 8 bases stayed unmatched. This CDR3 is built from 15 residues. The chain's CDR3 is CASSSRDRWDTEAFF. In nucleotides, the CDR3 is TGTGCCAGCAGCAGTCGGGACAGGTGGGACACTGAAGCTTTCTTT.

This clonotype was seen ten or more times. This chain uses TRBV27 with TRBJ2-2; 10 nucleotides align to TRBD2. The V gene end was trimmed by 1 base and the J gene end by 4 bases; junction bases not matched to a gene: 3. The CDR3 loop spans 16 amino acids. Germline lookup yields CDR1 MNHEY and CDR2 SMNVEV (reference sequence). CDR3 region: CASSLLAGGPTGELFF. The CDR3 bases are TGTGCCAGCAGTTTATTAGCGGGGGGTCCCACCGGGGAGCTGTTTTTT.

CDR3 sequence: CASSFLLDGTQYF. The CDR3 DNA is TGCGCCAGCAGCTTCCTTCTAGATGGGACCCAGTACTTC. The chain combines TRBV5-1 with TRBJ2-5; D unclear. V was clipped by 2 bases and J by 7 bases, with 12 bases between them. The CDR3 covers 13 residues. The germline V gene has CDR1 SGHRS and CDR2 YFSETQ.

This clonotype was counted only a few times. The genes are TRBV20-1 and TRBJ2-4; 7 positions match TRBD2. V dropped 1 base and J dropped 4; count of bases not matched to a gene: 7. CDR3 size: 15 residues. Germline loops: CDR1 DFQATT, CDR2 SNEGSKA (reference sequence). CDR3 coding DNA: TGCAGTGCTAGAGCCCCTGCCGGGGGGAAAAACATTCAGTACTTC. Translating gives CSARAPAGGKNIQYF.

Concerning this clonotype: With a much larger clone just one base away, this may be a read error. The chain has TRBV12-3 or TRBV12-4 and TRBJ2-1; 12 bases agree with TRBD2. CDR3 length: 17 amino acids. The CDR3 reads CASSLPLGTSGYKEQFF. CDR3 bases: TGTGCCAGCAGCCTCCCATTGGGGACTAGCGGGTACAAAGAGCAGTTCTTC.

The rearrangement joins TRBV7-9 to TRBJ2-1, with 7 bases lining up with TRBD1. V was clipped by 7 bases and J by 6 bases; unmatched bases: 12. This CDR3 region has 15 residues. CDR1 is SEHNR and CDR2 is FQNEAQ in the germline V gene (reference sequence). CDR3: CASTRLGQSLNEQFF. As DNA, the CDR3 is TGTGCCAGCACGAGGTTGGGACAGAGTCTCAATGAGCAGTTCTTC.

This sequence joins TRBV20-1 and TRBJ2-7, with 9 bases identical to TRBD2. The CDR3 loop spans 15 amino acids. Germline CDR1 reads DFQATT; CDR2 reads SNEGSKA (reference sequence). V was clipped by 4 bases and J by 0 bases; unmatched bases: 7. The CDR3 region has the DNA TGCAGTGCTACCCAACTGACTAGCGGCTCCTACGAGCAGTACTTC. Translated, it gives CSATQLTSGSYEQYF.

At least ten counts were recorded for this clonotype. This chain uses TRBV5-1 with TRBJ2-2, with TRBD1 as a possible D gene (6 bases). Germline loops: CDR1 SGHRS, CDR2 YFSETQ. Trimming shortened V by 0 bases and J by 4 bases, and 13 bases separated the two germline ends. The CDR3 extends over 16 amino acids. The CDR3 DNA reads as TGCGCCAGCAGCTTGGTTACAGGGTCGGGCACCGGGGAGCTGTTTTTT. Its translation: CASSLVTGSGTGELFF.

The table lists this clonotype with many counts. The chain carries TRBV9 and TRBJ2-2; D gene unclear. Germline V CDR1 and CDR2: SGDLS, YYNGEE. CDR3 length equals 13 residues. The V and J ends lost 0 bases and 4 bases respectively, with 4 bases between them. CDR3 sequence reads: CASSVGGTGELFF. CDR3 DNA sequence: TGTGCCAGCAGCGTAGGGGGCACCGGGGAGCTGTTTTTT.

There are a few counts of this clonotype. The chain has TRBV5-6 and TRBJ1-1; D possibly corresponds to TRBD1 (5 bases). The CDR3 consists of 14 residues. V dropped 4 bases and J dropped 3 bases, with 13 bases sitting between them. The germline V gene has CDR1 SGHDT and CDR2 YYEEEE. CDR3 sequence (DNA): TGTGCCAGCAGCCACGACGACAGAGACACTGAAGCTTTCTTT. As protein: CASSHDDRDTEAFF. Based on the CDR3 plus reference TRBV5-6 and TRBJ1-1, the full variable domain is DAGVTQSPTHLIKTRGQQVTLRCSPKSGHDTVSWYQQALGQGPQFIFQYYEEEERQRGNFPDRFSGHQFPNYSSELNVNALLLGDSALYLCASSHDDRDTEAFFGQGTRLTVV.

This clonotype has at least ten counts. The chain joins TRBV12-3 or TRBV12-4 to TRBJ2-5; no clear D. Between the trimmed V and J ends, which lost 1 base and 2 bases, there was a span of 11 bases. The CDR3 is 15 residues long. The DNA for the CDR3 is TGTGCCAGCAGTTTAGGGAGTGGGCGGCAAGAGACCCAGTACTTC. It yields the protein CASSLGSGRQETQYF.

CDR3 in amino acids: CASSKRGQHNQPQHF. The CDR3 DNA reads TGTGCCAGCAGTAAAAGGGGACAGCACAATCAGCCCCAGCATTTT. The chain joins TRBV12-3 or TRBV12-4 to TRBJ1-5; 7 nucleotides match TRBD1. J lost 3 bases, V lost 5 bases, and 7 bases had no gene match. The CDR3 is 15 residues long.

V and J are TRBV10-3 and TRBJ2-5; 9 bases match TRBD1. Per the germline V gene, CDR1 is ENHRY and CDR2 is SYGVKD. J was trimmed by 5 bases and V by 2 bases; bases with no gene match: 6. The CDR3 contains 15 residues. The CDR3 spells CAISEPGQGLETQYF. DNA for the CDR3: TGTGCCATCAGTGAGCCGGGACAGGGTTTGGAGACCCAGTACTTC.

The chain has TRBV3-1 and TRBJ1-1; D gene uncertain. The CDR3 spans 14 residues. Trimming took off 4 bases at V and 4 bases at J, with 13 bases between the two ends. Germline CDR1 and CDR2: LGHDT and YNNKEL (reference sequence). Here the CDR3 reads CASSRAQYGTEAFF. DNA for the CDR3: TGTGCCAGCAGCCGGGCCCAGTACGGCACTGAAGCTTTCTTT.

This clonotype was counted ten times or more. The chain combines TRBV2 with TRBJ1-5, with D perhaps matching TRBD1 (6 bases). V lost 7 bases and J lost 8, with 12 bases in between. The CDR3 loop spans 12 amino acids. Looked up from germline, CDR1 is SNHLY and CDR2 is FYNNEI. Here the CDR3 DNA reads TGTGCCAGCAACAGGGCTGGGGAGCCCCAGCATTTT. It codes for CASNRAGEPQHF.

This chain joins TRBV21-1 and TRBJ2-5; TRBD1, the table's D call, lacks a check against the DNA. TRBV21-1 is flagged as a pseudogene. This CDR3 comprises 17 residues. The CDR3 region is CASSKGGGQPPQETQYF. CDR3 nucleotides: TGTGCCAGCAGCAAAGGGGGTGGCCAACCCCCCCAAGAGACCCAGTACTTC.